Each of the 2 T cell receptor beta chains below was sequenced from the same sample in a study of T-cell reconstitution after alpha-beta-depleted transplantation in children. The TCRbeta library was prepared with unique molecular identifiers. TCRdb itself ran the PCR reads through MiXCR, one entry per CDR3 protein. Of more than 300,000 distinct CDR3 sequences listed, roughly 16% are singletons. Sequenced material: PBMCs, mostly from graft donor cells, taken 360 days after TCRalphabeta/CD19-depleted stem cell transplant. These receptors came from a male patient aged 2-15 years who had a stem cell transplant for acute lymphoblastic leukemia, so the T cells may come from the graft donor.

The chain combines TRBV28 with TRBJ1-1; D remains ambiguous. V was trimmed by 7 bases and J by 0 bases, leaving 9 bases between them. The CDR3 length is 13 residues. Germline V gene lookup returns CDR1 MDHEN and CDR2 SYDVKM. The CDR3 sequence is CASTLTVNTEAFF. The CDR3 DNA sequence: TGTGCCAGCACCCTGACGGTGAACACTGAAGCTTTCTTT.

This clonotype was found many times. CDR3 in amino acids: CASSGAGGRLSSSYNEQFF. CDR3 nucleotide sequence: TGCGCCAGCAGCGGAGCGGGGGGACGTCTCTCTAGCTCCTACAATGAGCAGTTCTTC. The rearrangement uses TRBV5-1 and TRBJ2-1; 9 bases line up with TRBD2. The junction had 14 bases not matched to a gene; V was cut back by 4 bases and J by 0 bases. This CDR3 region has 19 residues. From germline, CDR1 is SGHRS and CDR2 YFSETQ.